This T cell receptor (beta chain) was captured in a study of metastatic and nonmetastatic thyroid tumors. Background on the study: Malignant and benign thyroid patients had repertoires compared in peripheral blood and tumor or nodule tissue.

A remark on this clone: Its antigen is as yet unknown.

Original processing methods: Clinicopathological groups supplied CDR3 differences that were used to build a distant-metastasis classifier for papillary thyroid cancer. With MiXCR, TCRdb reprocessed the PCR reads. The V and J calls and clone size come from TCRdb's table, not from the authors' own analysis. Among 85,000 to 100,000 clones listed, about 13% were seen once. Every patient underwent thyroid surgery untreated. General observations from the study: Patients with malignant thyroid tumors reportedly had significantly higher TCR beta diversity than those with benign nodules, in blood and tumor.

CDR1 is DFQATT, CDR2 SNEGSKA, per germline (reference sequence). J lost 0 bases, V lost 4 bases, and 14 bases had no gene match. This CDR3 is built from 17 residues. The sample consisted of blood. This clonotype originated in a female donor with papillary thyroid cancer or a benign thyroid nodule (not recorded which). Some clones in this sample may be carry-over from other donors' samples. The rearrangement uses TRBV20-1 and TRBJ2-7; the match to TRBD1 covers 8 bases. For the CDR3, the DNA is TGCAGTGCTATATCTGGCAGCCGGGACAGGCACTCCTACGAGCAGTACTTC. Its protein product is CSAISGSRDRHSYEQYF.